This T cell receptor beta chain was sequenced during a study of shared clonotypes between healthy human individuals. General study findings and limits: Roughly 5% of naive CD4 clonotypes were shared across several donors. Compared with memory subsets, naive subsets generally had larger estimated richness.

The authors' processing: ImmunoSEQ output held junction-only sequences without quality scores, so filtering differed. Here immunoSEQ multiplex PCR was the method, and the copy in TCRdb shows in-frame clones only, minus some. V and J calls and clone size are those listed in that table; D and trimming were worked out from the DNA. The sample holds roughly 2.2 million clones, more than 80% seen once. CD4+ cells yielded CD45RA+ naive and CD45RA-negative memory subsets. On this clone: Its antigen is unidentified.

The sequencing sample was made of naive CD4+ T cells from PBMCs. The subset was: CD45RA+ positively selected. This clonotype was sampled from a man in his late teens or twenties in good health. Some clones in this sample may be carry-over from other donors' samples.

The CDR3 coding sequence is TGTGCCAGCAGTGATCCACGATTAGAGCAGTTCTTC. It codes for CASSDPRLEQFF. The V call is TRBV2, the J call TRBJ2-1; unclear D gene. The CDR3 sequence is 12 residues long. Trimming removed 3 bases at V and 10 bases at J, with 10 bases between. CDR1 and CDR2 from the germline V gene are SNHLY and FYNNEI.